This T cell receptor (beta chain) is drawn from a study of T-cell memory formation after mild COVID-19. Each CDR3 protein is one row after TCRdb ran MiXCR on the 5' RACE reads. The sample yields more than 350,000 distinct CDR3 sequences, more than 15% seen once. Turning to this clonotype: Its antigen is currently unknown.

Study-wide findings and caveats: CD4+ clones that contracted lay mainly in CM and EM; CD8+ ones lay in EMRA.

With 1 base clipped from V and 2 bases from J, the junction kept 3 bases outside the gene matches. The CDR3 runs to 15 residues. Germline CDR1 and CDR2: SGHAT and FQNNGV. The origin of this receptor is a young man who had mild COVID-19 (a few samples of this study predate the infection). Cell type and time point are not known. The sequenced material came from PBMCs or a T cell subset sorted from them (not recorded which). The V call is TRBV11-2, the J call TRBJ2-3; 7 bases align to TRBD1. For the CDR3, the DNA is TGTGCCAGCAGCTTAGGGGACAGTTACACAGATACGCAGTATTTT. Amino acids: CASSLGDSYTDTQYF.